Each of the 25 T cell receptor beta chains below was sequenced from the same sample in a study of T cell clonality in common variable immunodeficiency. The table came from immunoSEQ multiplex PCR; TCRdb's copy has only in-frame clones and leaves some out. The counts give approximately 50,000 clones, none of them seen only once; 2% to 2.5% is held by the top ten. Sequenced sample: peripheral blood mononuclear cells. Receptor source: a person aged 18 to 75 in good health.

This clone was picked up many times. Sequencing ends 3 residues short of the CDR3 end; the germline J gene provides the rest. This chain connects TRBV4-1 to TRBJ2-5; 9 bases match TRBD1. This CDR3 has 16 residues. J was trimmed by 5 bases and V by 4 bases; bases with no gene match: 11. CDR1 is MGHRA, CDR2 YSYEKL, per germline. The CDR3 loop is CASSLPDRGDPETQYF. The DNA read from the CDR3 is TGCGCCAGCAGCCTCCCGGACAGGGGCGATCCCGAGACC.

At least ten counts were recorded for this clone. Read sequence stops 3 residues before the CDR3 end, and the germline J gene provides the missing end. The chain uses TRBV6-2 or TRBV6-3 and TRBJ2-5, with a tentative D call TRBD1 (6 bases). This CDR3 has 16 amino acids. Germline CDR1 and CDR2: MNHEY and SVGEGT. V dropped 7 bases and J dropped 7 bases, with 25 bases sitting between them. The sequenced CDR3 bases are TGTGCCAGCACCCTTCGCAGGGGCCAGAGGTTGGGGACC. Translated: CASTLRRGQRLGT. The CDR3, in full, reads CASTLRRGQRLGTQYF.

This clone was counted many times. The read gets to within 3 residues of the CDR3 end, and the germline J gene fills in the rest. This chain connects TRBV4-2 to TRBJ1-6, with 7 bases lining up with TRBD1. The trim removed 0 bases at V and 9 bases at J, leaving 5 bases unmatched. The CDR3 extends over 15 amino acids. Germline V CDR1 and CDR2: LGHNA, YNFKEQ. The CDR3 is CASSQEQGESSPLHF. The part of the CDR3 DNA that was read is TGTGCCAGCAGCCAAGAGCAGGGGGAAAGTTCACCC.

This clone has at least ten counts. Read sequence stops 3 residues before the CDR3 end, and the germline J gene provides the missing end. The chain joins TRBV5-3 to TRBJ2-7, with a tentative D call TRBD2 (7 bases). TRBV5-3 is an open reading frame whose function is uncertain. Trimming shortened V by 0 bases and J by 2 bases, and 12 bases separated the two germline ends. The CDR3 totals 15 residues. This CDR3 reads CARSLGRGPPYEQYF. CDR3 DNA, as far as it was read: TGTGCCAGAAGCTTGGGGCGGGGGCCCCCCTACGAG.

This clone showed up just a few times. This CDR3 is CASRGTGGGEQYF. CDR3 DNA, as far as it was read: TGTGCCAGCAGGGGGACAGGGGGAGGCGAG. The chain carries TRBV2 and TRBJ2-7; 11 positions match TRBD1. The sequenced fragment ends 3 residues before the CDR3 boundary, so the rest is inferred from the germline J gene. The CDR3 runs to 13 residues. V lost 6 bases, J lost 6 bases, and 4 bases stayed unmatched. Per germline, CDR1 SNHLY and CDR2 FYNNEI.

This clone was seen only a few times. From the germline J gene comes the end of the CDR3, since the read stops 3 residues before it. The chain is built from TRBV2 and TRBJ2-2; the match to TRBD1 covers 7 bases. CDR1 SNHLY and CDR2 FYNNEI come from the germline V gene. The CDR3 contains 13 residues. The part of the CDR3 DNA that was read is TGTGCCACCGGGGACAGACTTAATGAAAAG. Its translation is CATGDRLNEK. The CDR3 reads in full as CATGDRLNEKLFF.

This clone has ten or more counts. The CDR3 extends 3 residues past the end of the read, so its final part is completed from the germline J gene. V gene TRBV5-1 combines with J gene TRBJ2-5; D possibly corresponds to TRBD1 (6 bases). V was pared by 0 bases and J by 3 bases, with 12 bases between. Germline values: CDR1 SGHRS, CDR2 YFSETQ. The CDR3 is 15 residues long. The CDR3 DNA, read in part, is TGCGCCAGCAGCTTGGAGGGGTCAGGGGAAGAGACC. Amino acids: CASSLEGSGEET. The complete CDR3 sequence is CASSLEGSGEETQYF. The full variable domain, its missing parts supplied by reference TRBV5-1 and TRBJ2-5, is KAGVTQTPRYLIKTRGQQVTLSCSPISGHRSVSWYQQTPGQGLQFLFEYFSETQRNKGNFPGRFSGRQFSNSRSEMNVSTLELGDSALYLCASSLEGSGEETQYFGPGTRLLVL.

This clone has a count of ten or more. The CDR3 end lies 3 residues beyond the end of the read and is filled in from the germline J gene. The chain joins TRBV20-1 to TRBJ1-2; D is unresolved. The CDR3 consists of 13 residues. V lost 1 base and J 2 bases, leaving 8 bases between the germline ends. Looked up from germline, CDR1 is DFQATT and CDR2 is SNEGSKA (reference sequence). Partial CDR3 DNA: TGCAGTGCTAGAGTCCAGAGAAACTATGGC. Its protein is CSARVQRNYG. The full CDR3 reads CSARVQRNYGYTF.

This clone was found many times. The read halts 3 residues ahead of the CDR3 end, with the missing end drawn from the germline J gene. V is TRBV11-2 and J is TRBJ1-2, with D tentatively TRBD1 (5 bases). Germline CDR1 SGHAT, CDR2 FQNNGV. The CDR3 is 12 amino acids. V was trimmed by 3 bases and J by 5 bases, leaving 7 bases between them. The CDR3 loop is CASSFREYGYTF. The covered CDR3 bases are TGTGCCAGCAGCTTCAGGGAGTATGGC.

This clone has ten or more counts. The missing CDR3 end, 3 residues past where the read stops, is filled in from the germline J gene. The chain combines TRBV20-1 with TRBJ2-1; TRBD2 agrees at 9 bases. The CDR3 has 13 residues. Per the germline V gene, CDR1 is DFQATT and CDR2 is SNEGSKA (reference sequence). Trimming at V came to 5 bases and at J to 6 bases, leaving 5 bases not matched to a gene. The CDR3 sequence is CSALAGASNEQFF. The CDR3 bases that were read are TGCAGTGCTTTAGCGGGAGCGTCCAATGAG.

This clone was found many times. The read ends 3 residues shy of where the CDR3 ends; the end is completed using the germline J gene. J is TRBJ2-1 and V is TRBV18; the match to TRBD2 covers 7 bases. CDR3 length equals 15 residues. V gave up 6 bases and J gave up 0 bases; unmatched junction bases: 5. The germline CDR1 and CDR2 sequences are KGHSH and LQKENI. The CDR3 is CASSQAGYSYNEQFF. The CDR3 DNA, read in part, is TGTGCCAGCTCCCAAGCGGGATACTCCTACAATGAG.

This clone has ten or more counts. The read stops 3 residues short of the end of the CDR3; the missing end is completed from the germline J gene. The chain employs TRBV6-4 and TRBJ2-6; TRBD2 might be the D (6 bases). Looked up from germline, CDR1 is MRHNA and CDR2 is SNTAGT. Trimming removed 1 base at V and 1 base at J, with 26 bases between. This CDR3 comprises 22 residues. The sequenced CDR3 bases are TGTGCCAGCAGTGACTTGGTGTTGGAGGGGCGGCAGGGTAGTTCTGGGGCCAACGTC. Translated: CASSDLVLEGRQGSSGANV. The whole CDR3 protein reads CASSDLVLEGRQGSSGANVLTF.

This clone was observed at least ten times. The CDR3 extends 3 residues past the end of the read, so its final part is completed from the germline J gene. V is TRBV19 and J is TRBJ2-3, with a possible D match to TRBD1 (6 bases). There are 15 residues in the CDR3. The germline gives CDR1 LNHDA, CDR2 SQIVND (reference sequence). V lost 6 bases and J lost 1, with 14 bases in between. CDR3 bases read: TGTGCCAGTAGGGGGGCCGGGACCGGCACAGATACG. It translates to CASRGAGTGTDT. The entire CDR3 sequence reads CASRGAGTGTDTQYF.

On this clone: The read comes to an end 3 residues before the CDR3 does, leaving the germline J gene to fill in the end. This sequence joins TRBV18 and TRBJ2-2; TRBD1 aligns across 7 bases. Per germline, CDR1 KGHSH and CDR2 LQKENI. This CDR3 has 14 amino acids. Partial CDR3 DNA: TGTGCCAGCTCACCTAGACAGGGACCCGAAAAG. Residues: CASSPRQGPEK. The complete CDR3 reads CASSPRQGPEKLFF.

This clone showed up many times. CDR3 region: CASSFGGSSEAFF. The CDR3 DNA, read in part, is TGTGCCAGCAGCTTCGGCGGTTCGTCTGAA. The rearrangement joins TRBV13 to TRBJ1-1; no clear D gene. The CDR3 extends 3 residues past the end of the read, so its final part is completed from the germline J gene. The CDR3 is 13 amino acids. The ends were cut back, 3 bases at V and 6 bases at J, with 11 bases in the middle. CDR1 and CDR2 from the germline V gene are PRHDT and FYEKMQ (reference sequence).

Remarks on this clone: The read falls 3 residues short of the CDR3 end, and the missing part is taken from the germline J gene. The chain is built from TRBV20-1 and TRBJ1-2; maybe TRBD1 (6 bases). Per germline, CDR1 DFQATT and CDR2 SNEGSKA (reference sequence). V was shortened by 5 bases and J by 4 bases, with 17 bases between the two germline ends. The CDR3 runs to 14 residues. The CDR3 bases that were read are TGCAGTGCTGACAGTATCCGAGGGGGCTATGGC. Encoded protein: CSADSIRGGYG. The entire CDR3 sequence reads CSADSIRGGYGYTF.

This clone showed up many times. CDR3 residues: CASSLDIARDVPDTQYF. The part of the CDR3 DNA that was read is TGTGCCAGCAGCTTAGATATTGCCAGGGATGTGCCAGATACG. The chain joins TRBV7-8 to TRBJ2-3; TRBD1 is a possible D gene (5 bases). The read ends 3 residues early relative to the CDR3; the germline J gene fills the gap. V was shortened by 1 base and J by 4 bases, with 18 bases between the two germline ends. Germline lookup yields CDR1 SGHVS and CDR2 FQNEAQ. The CDR3 length is 17 residues.

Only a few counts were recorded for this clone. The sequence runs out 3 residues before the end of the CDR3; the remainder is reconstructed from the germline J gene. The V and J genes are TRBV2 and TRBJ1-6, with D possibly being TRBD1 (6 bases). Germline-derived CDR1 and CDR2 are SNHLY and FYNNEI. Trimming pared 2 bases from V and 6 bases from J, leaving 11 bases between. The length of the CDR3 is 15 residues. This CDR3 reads CASSERTEANSPLHF. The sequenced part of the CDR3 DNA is TGTGCCAGCAGTGAACGGACAGAAGCTAATTCACCC.

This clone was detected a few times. Here the CDR3 reads CASSPTATPTSGYTF. CDR3 DNA, as far as it was read: TGTGCCAGCTCACCTACGGCGACCCCAACTAGTGGC. This sequence joins TRBV18 and TRBJ1-2; D is undetermined. Read coverage stops 3 residues before the CDR3 terminus; the germline J gene supplies the remainder. V was pared by 3 bases and J by 7 bases, with 18 bases between. This CDR3 region has 15 residues. Germline CDR1 KGHSH, CDR2 LQKENI.

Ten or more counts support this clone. CDR3 residues: CASSINSGRATDTQYF. The sequenced part of the CDR3 DNA is TGTGCCAGTAGTATAAATAGCGGGAGGGCCACAGATACG. The rearrangement uses TRBV19 and TRBJ2-3; 11 bases fit TRBD2. The read comes to an end 3 residues before the CDR3 does, leaving the germline J gene to fill in the end. After removal of 2 bases from V and 2 bases from J, the junction contained 3 bases not matched to a gene. CDR3 length equals 16 residues. Looked up from germline, CDR1 is LNHDA and CDR2 is SQIVND (reference sequence).

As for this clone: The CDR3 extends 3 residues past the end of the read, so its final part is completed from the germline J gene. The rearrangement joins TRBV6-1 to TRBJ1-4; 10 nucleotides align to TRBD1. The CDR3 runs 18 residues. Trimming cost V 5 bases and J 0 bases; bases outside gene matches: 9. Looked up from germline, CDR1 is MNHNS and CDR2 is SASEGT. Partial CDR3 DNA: TGTGCCAGCAGTAAAGGGGGGACAGGGGCCCCAACTAATGAAAAA. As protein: CASSKGGTGAPTNEK. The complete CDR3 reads CASSKGGTGAPTNEKLFF.

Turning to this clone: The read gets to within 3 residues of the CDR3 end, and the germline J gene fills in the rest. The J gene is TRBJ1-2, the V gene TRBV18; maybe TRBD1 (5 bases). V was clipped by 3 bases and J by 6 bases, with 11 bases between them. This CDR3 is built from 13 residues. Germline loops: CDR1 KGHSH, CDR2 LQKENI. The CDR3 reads CASSPQGSDGYTF. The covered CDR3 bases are TGTGCCAGCTCACCCCAGGGAAGCGATGGC.

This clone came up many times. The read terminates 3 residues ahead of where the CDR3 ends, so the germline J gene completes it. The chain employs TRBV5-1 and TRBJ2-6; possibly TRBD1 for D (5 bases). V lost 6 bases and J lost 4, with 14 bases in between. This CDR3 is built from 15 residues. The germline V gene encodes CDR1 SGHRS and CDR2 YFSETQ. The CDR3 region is CASIRDSSGANVLTF. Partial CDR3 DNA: TGCGCCAGCATCAGAGACAGTTCCGGGGCCAACGTC.

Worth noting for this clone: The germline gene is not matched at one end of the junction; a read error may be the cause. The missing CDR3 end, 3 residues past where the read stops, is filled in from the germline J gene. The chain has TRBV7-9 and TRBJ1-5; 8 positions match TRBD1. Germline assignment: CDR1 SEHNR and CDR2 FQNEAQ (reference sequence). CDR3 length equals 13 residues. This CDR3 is CSSSQTGAQPQHF. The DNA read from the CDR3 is TGTTCCAGCAGCCAGACAGGGGCTCAGCCC.

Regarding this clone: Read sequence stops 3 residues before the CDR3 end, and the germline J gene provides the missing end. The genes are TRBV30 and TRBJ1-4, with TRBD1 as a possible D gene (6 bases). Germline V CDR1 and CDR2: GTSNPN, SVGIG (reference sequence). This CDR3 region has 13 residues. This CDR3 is CAWSGGLNSPLFF. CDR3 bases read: TGTGCCTGGAGTGGGGGGCTGAATTCACCA. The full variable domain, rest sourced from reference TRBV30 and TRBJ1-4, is SQTIHQWPATLVQPVGSPLSLECTVEGTSNPNLYWYRQAAGRGLQLLFYSVGIGQISSEVPQNLSASRPQDRQFILSSKKLLLSDSGFYLCAWSGGLNSPLFFGSGTQLSVL.